The source of this T cell receptor beta chain is a study of radiation and T cells in renal cell carcinoma. At the level of the study: Nephrectomy followed 15 Gy stereotactic body radiation by 4 weeks.

Whole-study results and caveats: From baseline, blood top tumor clonotypes peaked at 2 weeks post-radiation.

Comment on this clone: Its antigen remains unidentified.

Time point specified: blood 2 weeks post-SBRT. Treatment in this sample: 15 Gy SBRT to primary tumor, nephrectomy 4 weeks later. The CDR3 is 14 amino acids. The germline CDR1 and CDR2 sequences are MGHRA and YSYEKL. Trimming removed 1 base from V and 5 bases from J, with 12 bases in between. Assay: immunoSEQ multiplex PCR; the TCRdb copy retains only in-frame clones and omits some. The data show 160,000 or so clones, approximately 88% seen once. This TCR was recovered from a woman aged 45-65 years with renal cell carcinoma. The chain links TRBV4-1 to TRBJ2-7; unclear D gene. The sample was blood, taken from a patient whose treatment included radiotherapy and nephrectomy. CDR3 region: CASSQAPTGDEQYF. As DNA, the CDR3 is TGCGCCAGCAGCCAAGCTCCTACCGGTGACGAGCAGTACTTC.